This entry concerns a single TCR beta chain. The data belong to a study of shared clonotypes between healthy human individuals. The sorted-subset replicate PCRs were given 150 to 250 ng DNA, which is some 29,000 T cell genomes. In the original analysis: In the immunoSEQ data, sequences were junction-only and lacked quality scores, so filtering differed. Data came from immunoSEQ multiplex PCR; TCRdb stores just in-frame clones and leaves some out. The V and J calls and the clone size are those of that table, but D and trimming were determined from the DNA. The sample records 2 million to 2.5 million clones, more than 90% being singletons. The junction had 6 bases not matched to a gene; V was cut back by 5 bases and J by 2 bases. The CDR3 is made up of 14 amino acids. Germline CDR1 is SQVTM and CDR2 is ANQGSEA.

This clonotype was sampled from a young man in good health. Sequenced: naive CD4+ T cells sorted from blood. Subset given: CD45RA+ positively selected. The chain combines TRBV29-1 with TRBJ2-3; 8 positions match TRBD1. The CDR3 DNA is TGCAGCGTTCTCCGGACAGGGCCCACAGATACGCAGTATTTT. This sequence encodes CSVLRTGPTDTQYF.